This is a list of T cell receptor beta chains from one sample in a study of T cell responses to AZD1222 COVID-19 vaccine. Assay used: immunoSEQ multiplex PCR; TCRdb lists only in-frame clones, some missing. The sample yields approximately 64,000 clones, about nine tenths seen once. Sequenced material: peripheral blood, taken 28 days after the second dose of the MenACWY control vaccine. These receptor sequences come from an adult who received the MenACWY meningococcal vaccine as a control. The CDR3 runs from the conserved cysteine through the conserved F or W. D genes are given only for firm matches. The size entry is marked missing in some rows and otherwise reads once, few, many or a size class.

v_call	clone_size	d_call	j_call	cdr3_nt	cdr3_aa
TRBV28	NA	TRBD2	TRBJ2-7	TGTGCCAGCAGGGGAGGGTCCGACGTCTACGAGCAGTACTTC	CASRGGSDVYEQYF
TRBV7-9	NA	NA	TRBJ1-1	TGTGCCACCCTAGACGCGATGAACACTGAAGCTTTCTTT	CATLDAMNTEAFF
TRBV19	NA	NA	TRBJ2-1	TGTGCCAGTAGTCTTCTTTATCCCAACAATGAGCAGTTCTTC	CASSLLYPNNEQFF
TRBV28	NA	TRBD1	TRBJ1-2	TGTGCCAGCAGTGGCGGGACAGGGGGCAGCTATGGCTACACCTTC	CASSGGTGGSYGYTF
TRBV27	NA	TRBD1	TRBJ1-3	TGTGCCAGCAGTTCAACAGGGGTGGGAGGAAACACCATATATTTT	CASSSTGVGGNTIYF
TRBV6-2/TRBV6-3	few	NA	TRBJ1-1	TGTGCCAGCAGTTTCCACCCTGATCGGGGCTTGAACACTGAAGCTTTCTTT	CASSFHPDRGLNTEAFF
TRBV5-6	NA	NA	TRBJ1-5	TGTGCCAGCAGCCCTATGGGGGTATTCAGTCAGCCCCAGCATTTT	CASSPMGVFSQPQHF
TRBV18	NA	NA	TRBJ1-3	TGTGCCAGCTCACCGACGGGGGACACCATATATTTT	CASSPTGDTIYF
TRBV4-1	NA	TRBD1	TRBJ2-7	TGCGCCAGCAGCCCCGGGACAGGGTTTGGTGAGCAGTACTTC	CASSPGTGFGEQYF
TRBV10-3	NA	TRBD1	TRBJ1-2	TGTGCCATCAGGGGACAGGGGGCCTATGGCTACACCTTC	CAIRGQGAYGYTF
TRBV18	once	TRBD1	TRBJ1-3	TGTGCCAGCTCCAAGACAGGGGGCACTGGAAACACCATATATTTT	CASSKTGGTGNTIYF
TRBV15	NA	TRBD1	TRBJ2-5	TGTGCCACCAGCAGAGCCCCGGGACAGCAAGAGACCCAGTACTTC	CATSRAPGQQETQYF
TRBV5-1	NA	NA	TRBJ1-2	TGCGCCAGCAGCCCCCCTGGGGGAACCTATGGCTACACCTTC	CASSPPGGTYGYTF
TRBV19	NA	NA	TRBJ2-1	TGTGCCAGTAGCCGAACAGGGAATATCCCCTACAATGAGCAGTTCTTC	CASSRTGNIPYNEQFF
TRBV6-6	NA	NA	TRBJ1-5	TGTGCCAGCACCTACGGGGGGGAGGGTCAGCCCCAGCATTTT	CASTYGGEGQPQHF
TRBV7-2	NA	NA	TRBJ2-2	TGTGCCAGCCGACTATTCTCCTACACCGGGGAGCTGTTTTTT	CASRLFSYTGELFF
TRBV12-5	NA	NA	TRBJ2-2	TGTGCTAGTGGTTTGACCAACGGGGAGCTGTTTTTT	CASGLTNGELFF
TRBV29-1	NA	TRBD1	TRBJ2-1	TGCAGCGTTGTCGGGACAGTTAATGAGCAGTTCTTC	CSVVGTVNEQFF
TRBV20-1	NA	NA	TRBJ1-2	TGCAGTGCTAGTAGCCAGGGGATGAGCTATGGCTACACCTTC	CSASSQGMSYGYTF
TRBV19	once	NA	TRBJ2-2	TGTGCCAGTAAGCCACCGGGGCAGAACACCGGGGAGCTGTTTTTT	CASKPPGQNTGELFF
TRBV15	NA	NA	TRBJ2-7	TGTGCCACCAGCAGAGATCGGGATCTTGCCTACGAGCAGTACTTC	CATSRDRDLAYEQYF
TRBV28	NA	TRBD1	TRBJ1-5	TGTGCCAGCCTACCGGGACAGCAAGATCAGCCCCAGCATTTT	CASLPGQQDQPQHF
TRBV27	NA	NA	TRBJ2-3	TGTGCCAGCAGCCTCCGAAGCGGAAGCACAGATACGCAGTATTTT	CASSLRSGSTDTQYF
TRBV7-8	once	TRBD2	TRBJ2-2	TGTGCCAGCAGCTTTGGACTAGCGGGCACCGGGGAGCTGTTTTTT	CASSFGLAGTGELFF
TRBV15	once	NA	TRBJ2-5	TGTGCCACCAGCAGGCAAGGGGAGACCCAGTACTTC	CATSRQGETQYF
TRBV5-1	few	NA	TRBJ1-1	TGCGCCAGCAGCTTAAGACAGTCAGAGGGGAACACTGAAGCTTTCTTT	CASSLRQSEGNTEAFF
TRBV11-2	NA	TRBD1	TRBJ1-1	TGTGCCAGCAGCTCGCACAGGGGATCGGGGTCGAAAGGAGCTTTCTTT	CASSSHRGSGSKGAFF
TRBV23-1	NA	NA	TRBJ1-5	TGCGCCAGCACCCTCAGATATAGCAATCAGCCCCAGCATTTT	CASTLRYSNQPQHF
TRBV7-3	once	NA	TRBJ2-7	TGTGCCAGCAGCTTGGACAGCTACTACGAGCAGTACTTC	CASSLDSYYEQYF
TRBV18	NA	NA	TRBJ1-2	TGTGCCAGCTCACCATACCCAGGAGACTATGGCTACACCTTC	CASSPYPGDYGYTF
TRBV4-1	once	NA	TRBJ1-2	TGCGCCAGCAGCCAAGTGGGGCAGGGTAAGAACTATGGCTACACCTTC	CASSQVGQGKNYGYTF
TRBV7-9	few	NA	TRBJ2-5	TGTGCCAGCAGCTTAGCCCAAGGGCGATTGGAGACCCAGTACTTC	CASSLAQGRLETQYF
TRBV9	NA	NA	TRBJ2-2	TGTGCCAGCAGCGCCGCAATCACCGGGGAGCTGTTTTTT	CASSAAITGELFF
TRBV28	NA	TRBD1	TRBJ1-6	TGTGCCAGCAGTTTACCACAGGGGGCGGGTTCACCCCTCCACTTT	CASSLPQGAGSPLHF
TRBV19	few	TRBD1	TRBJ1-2	TGTGCCAGTAGTATAAGGACAGGGGGGAATGGCTACACCTTC	CASSIRTGGNGYTF
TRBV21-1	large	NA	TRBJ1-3	TGTGCCAGCAGCCCCCCACGATATTTT	CASSPPRYF
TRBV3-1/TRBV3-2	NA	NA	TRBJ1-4	TGTGCCAGCAGCCAGCAGCTTAATGAAAAACTGTTTTTT	CASSQQLNEKLFF
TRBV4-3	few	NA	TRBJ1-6	TGCGCCAGCAAGGCACCGGGACTACCCCTCCACTTT	CASKAPGLPLHF
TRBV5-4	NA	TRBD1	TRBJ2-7	TGTGCCAGCAGCTTGGCCGGGACAGGGGCGCCTGTGCAGTACTTC	CASSLAGTGAPVQYF
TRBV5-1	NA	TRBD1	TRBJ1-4	TGCGCCAGCGGTGGGACAGGGTCCACTAATGAAAAACTGTTTTTT	CASGGTGSTNEKLFF
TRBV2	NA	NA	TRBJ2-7	TGTGCCAGCAAAGGCCCTAGCGCTAACTCCTACGAGCAGTACTTC	CASKGPSANSYEQYF
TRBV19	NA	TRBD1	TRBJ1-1	TGTGCCAGTAGTTTGCAGGGGGTCCCTGAAGCTTTCTTT	CASSLQGVPEAFF
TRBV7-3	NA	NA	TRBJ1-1	TGTGCCAGCAGCTTACATGGACAGAACACTGAAGCTTTCTTT	CASSLHGQNTEAFF
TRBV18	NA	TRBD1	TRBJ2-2	TGTGCCAGCTCGCGAGAGGGACAGGGTGTAACCGGGGAGCTGTTTTTT	CASSREGQGVTGELFF
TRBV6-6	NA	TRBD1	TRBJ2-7	TGTGCCAGCAGTTACAGACAGGGCTCTAGTTACGAGCAGTACTTC	CASSYRQGSSYEQYF
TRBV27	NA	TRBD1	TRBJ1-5	TGTGCCAGCAGTTCATACCCTACAGGGGTCGGCAATCAGCCCCAGCATTTT	CASSSYPTGVGNQPQHF
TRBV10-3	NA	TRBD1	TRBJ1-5	TGTGCCATCAGTGAAACAGGGGTTCAGCCCCAGCATTTT	CAISETGVQPQHF
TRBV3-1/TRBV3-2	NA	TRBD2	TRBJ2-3	TGTGCCAGCAGCCAAGAGCATTCTCTAGCGGGAGGGCCAGGGTCAGATACGCAGTATTTT	CASSQEHSLAGGPGSDTQYF
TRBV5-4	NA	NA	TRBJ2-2	TGTGCCAGCGGTCGGAACGGGGAGCTGTTTTTT	CASGRNGELFF
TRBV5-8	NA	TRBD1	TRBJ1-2	TGTGCCAGCAGCTCGCCGGGACAGGGCTTCTATGGCTACACCTTC	CASSSPGQGFYGYTF